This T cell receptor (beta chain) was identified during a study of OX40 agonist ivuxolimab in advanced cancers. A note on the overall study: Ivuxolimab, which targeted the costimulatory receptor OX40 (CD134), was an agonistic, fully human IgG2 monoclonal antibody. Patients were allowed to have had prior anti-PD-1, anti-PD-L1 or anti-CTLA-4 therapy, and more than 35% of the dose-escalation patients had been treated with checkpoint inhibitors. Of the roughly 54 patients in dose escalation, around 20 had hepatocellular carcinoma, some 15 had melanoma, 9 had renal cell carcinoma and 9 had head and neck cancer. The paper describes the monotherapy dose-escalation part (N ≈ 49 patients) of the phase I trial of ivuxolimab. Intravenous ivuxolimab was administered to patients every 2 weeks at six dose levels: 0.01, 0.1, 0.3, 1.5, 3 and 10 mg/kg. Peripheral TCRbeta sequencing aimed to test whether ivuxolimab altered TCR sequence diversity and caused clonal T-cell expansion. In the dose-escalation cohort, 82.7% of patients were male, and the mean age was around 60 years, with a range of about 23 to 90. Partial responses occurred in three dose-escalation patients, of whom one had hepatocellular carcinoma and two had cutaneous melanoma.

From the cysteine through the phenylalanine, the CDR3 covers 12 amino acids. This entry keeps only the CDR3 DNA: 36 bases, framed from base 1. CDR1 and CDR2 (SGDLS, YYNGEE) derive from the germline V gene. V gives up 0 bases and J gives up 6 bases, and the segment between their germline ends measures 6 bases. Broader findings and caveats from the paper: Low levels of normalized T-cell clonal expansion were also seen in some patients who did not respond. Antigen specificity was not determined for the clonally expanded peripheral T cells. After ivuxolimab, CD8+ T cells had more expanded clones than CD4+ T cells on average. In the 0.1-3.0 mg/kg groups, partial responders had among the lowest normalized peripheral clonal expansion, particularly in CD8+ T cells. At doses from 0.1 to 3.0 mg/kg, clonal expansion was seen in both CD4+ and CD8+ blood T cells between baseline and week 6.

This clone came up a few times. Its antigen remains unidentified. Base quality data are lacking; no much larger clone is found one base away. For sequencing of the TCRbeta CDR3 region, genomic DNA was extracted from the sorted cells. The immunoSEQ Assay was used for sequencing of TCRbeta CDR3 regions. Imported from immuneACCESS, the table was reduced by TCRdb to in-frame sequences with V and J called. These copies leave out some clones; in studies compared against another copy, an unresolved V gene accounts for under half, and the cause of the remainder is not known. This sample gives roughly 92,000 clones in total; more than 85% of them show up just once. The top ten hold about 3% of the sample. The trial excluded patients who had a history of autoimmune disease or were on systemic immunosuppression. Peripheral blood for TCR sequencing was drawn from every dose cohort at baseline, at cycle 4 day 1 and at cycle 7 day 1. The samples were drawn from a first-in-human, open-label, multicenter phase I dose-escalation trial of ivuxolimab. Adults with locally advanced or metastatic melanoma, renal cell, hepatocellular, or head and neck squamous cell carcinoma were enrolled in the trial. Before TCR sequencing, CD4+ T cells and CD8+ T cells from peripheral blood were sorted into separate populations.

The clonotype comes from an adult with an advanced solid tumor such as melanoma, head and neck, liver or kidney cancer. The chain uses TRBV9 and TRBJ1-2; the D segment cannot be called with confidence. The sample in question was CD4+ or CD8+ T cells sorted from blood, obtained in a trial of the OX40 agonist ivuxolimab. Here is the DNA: TGTGCCAGCAGCGTAGGGGCCAATGGCTACACCTTC. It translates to CASSVGANGYTF.